The 16 T cell receptor beta chains in this list originate from one sample, sequenced in a study of blood T cells in healthy people across ages. Then a second PCR, running roughly 7 to 11 cycles, was carried out with a sample-barcoded 5' primer and a J-beta primer mix. MiXCR, applied by TCRdb to the 5' RACE reads, yields one record per CDR3 protein. Among around 1,600,000 distinct CDR3 sequences, roughly 43% were seen once, and the ten largest hold less than 5%. Input material: blood. All receptors come from a woman aged 18 to 35 in good health.

This clonotype occurred once. The V call is TRBV28, the J call TRBJ2-3, with D possibly called TRBD1 or TRBD2 (6 bases each). V lost 5 bases and J 1 base, leaving 22 bases between the germline ends. Germline CDR1 MDHEN, CDR2 SYDVKM. This CDR3 spans 18 amino acids. The CDR3 protein is CASSPFQWRRGGTDTQYF. DNA for the CDR3: TGTGCCAGCAGTCCCTTCCAATGGCGGAGGGGGGGCACAGATACGCAGTATTTT.

The chain joins TRBV20-1 to TRBJ1-3; 7 bases line up with TRBD1. The CDR3 loop spans 12 amino acids. From germline, CDR1 is DFQATT and CDR2 SNEGSKA (reference sequence). Unmatched junction bases numbered 6, after V lost 6 bases and J lost 7 bases. CDR3 DNA sequence: TGCAGTGCGGTAACGACAGGGAACACCATATATTTT. Its protein is CSAVTTGNTIYF.

This clonotype was observed a few times. The chain has TRBV10-1 and TRBJ2-3; 8 nucleotides match TRBD2. J gave up 7 bases and V 4 bases, and 7 bases lay outside the gene matches. CDR3 size: 14 residues. Germline lookup yields CDR1 WNHNN and CDR2 SYGVQD (reference sequence). The CDR3: CASSVSGGPNTQYF. The DNA for the CDR3 is TGCGCCAGCAGTGTTTCGGGGGGGCCAAATACGCAGTATTTT.

This clonotype showed up many times. The chain links TRBV20-1 to TRBJ2-3; TRBD2 matches 9 bases. Germline V gene data show CDR1 as DFQATT and CDR2 as SNEGSKA (reference sequence). This CDR3 is built from 15 residues. V dropped 5 bases and J dropped 2; count of bases not matched to a gene: 8. This chain's CDR3 is CSAPRRGGSTDTQYF. The CDR3 nucleotides read TGCAGTGCTCCCAGGCGGGGGGGCTCCACAGATACGCAGTATTTT.

V usage is TRBV7-8 and J usage is TRBJ1-2, with D perhaps TRBD1 (5 bases). The CDR3 totals 14 residues. V gave up 1 base and J gave up 3 bases, with 9 bases separating them. The V gene's germline CDR1 is SGHVS and CDR2 FQNEAQ. CDR3 loop: CASSLELGDYGYTF. CDR3 coding DNA: TGTGCCAGCAGCTTAGAGCTGGGGGACTATGGCTACACCTTC.

The chain couples TRBV5-1 to TRBJ1-1; D remains unclear. The V end was cut by 0 bases, the J end by 0 bases, with 6 bases between. CDR1 and CDR2 from the germline V gene are SGHRS and YFSETQ. The CDR3 contains 14 residues. The CDR3 spells CASSLATLNTEAFF. DNA of the CDR3: TGCGCCAGCAGCTTGGCGACACTGAACACTGAAGCTTTCTTT.

This chain uses TRBV11-2 with TRBJ2-1, with D perhaps assigned TRBD1 or TRBD2 (6 bases each). The CDR3 runs to 16 residues. V was cut by 2 bases and J by 4 bases, with 15 bases left in between. Germline V CDR1 and CDR2: SGHAT, FQNNGV. This CDR3 reads CASSLSPGAAYNEQFF. The DNA of the CDR3 is TGTGCCAGCAGCTTAAGTCCGGGGGCGGCGTACAATGAGCAGTTCTTC.

The chain has TRBV4-3 and TRBJ2-7, with D perhaps matching TRBD1 or TRBD2 (5 bases each). CDR3 length: 15 residues. Germline V lookup: CDR1 LGHNA, CDR2 YSLEER. V lost 0 bases and J lost 2, with 11 bases in between. The CDR3 here is CASSQESGTAYEQYF. The CDR3 nucleotides read TGCGCCAGCAGCCAAGAGTCCGGGACGGCCTACGAGCAGTACTTC.

The chain links TRBV27 to TRBJ2-6; D tentatively fits TRBD1 or TRBD2 (5 bases each). Trimming took 9 bases from V and 5 from J, leaving 20 bases between them. The germline V gene has CDR1 MNHEY and CDR2 SMNVEV (reference sequence). There are 16 residues in the CDR3. Written as DNA, the CDR3 is TGTGCCAGGGTCCGGGACCCTCCTCTGAGGGCCAACGTCCTGACTTTC. This gives the protein CARVRDPPLRANVLTF.

This chain connects TRBV5-6 to TRBJ2-1; the D gene is possibly TRBD1 (6 bases). This CDR3 comprises 15 residues. Trimming took off 2 bases at V and 1 base at J, with 10 bases between the two ends. Germline CDR1 SGHDT, CDR2 YYEEEE. This CDR3 reads CASSFPQGSYNEQFF. For the CDR3, the DNA is TGTGCCAGCAGCTTCCCCCAGGGGTCCTACAATGAGCAGTTCTTC.

This chain uses TRBV7-3 with TRBJ1-6; unclear D gene. Germline loops: CDR1 SGHTA, CDR2 FQGTGA. V was cut by 1 base and J by 5 bases, with 3 bases left in between. CDR3 length: 13 amino acids. CDR3 sequence reads: CASSLRHNSPLHF. As DNA, the CDR3 is TGTGCCAGCAGCTTAAGACATAATTCACCCCTCCACTTT.

This chain links TRBV27 with TRBJ1-2, with no clear D. The CDR3 runs 13 residues. V was pared by 5 bases and J by 8 bases, with 15 bases between. Germline V CDR1 and CDR2: MNHEY, SMNVEV (reference sequence). CDR3 amino acids: CASSDVGGYGYTF. DNA for the CDR3: TGTGCCAGCAGTGACGTAGGAGGTTACGGCTACACCTTC.

The chain employs TRBV5-1 and TRBJ1-1, with TRBD1 identical over 9 bases. V lost 2 bases and J lost 6; bases outside the gene matches: 8. Germline V CDR1 and CDR2: SGHRS, YFSETQ. This CDR3 is built from 15 residues. The CDR3: CASSFGDRDVAEAFF. For the CDR3, the DNA is TGCGCCAGCAGCTTCGGGGACAGGGATGTTGCTGAAGCTTTCTTT.

This clonotype was counted only a few times. The CDR3 DNA is TGCGCCAGCAGCTTACAGGGGGCATCCCAAGAGACCCAGTACTTC. Protein product: CASSLQGASQETQYF. The chain recombines TRBV5-1 with TRBJ2-5; 9 positions match TRBD1. V lost 2 bases to trimming and J lost 1 base; unmatched junction nucleotides: 3. This CDR3 contains 15 residues. CDR1 is SGHRS and CDR2 is YFSETQ in the germline V gene.

V gene TRBV28 combines with J gene TRBJ2-2; 10 nucleotides line up with TRBD2. This CDR3 has 14 residues. Per the germline V gene, CDR1 is MDHEN and CDR2 is SYDVKM. J lost 7 bases, V lost 6 bases, and 5 bases had no gene match. CDR3 in amino acids: CASRLAGAGGELFF. CDR3 DNA: TGTGCCAGCAGGCTAGCGGGAGCGGGCGGGGAGCTGTTTTTT.

The J gene is TRBJ2-5, the V gene TRBV7-9; a weak D match, TRBD2 (6 bases). The CDR3 sequence is 13 residues long. V shed 9 bases and J shed 2 bases, with 13 bases lying between them. Germline-derived CDR1 and CDR2 are SEHNR and FQNEAQ (reference sequence). Written as DNA, the CDR3 is TGTGCCAGTCTTGGAGGGTGGCAAGAGACCCAGTACTTC. As protein: CASLGGWQETQYF.